This is a list of T cell receptor beta chains from one sample in a study of blood T cell repertoires in COVID-19. TCRdb keeps only in-frame clones here, not all; method: immunoSEQ multiplex PCR. Of 150,000 to 200,000 clones detected, approximately 87% appear once; the ten largest clones hold 10%. The sample comprised peripheral blood. The receptors come from a woman aged 70-85 years with COVID-19, enrolled during active disease. The CDR3 runs from the conserved cysteine through the conserved F or W. A D gene is named only where the DNA matches it firmly. Clone size is stated in some rows and not others, as once, few, many or a class when expanded.

CDR3 protein	CDR3 DNA	V gene	J gene	D gene	clone size
CASSHGGLSYEQYF	TGCGCCAGCAGCCACGGGGGACTCTCCTACGAGCAGTACTTC	TRBV5-1	TRBJ2-7	-	few
CASSFGGEPTDTQYF	TGTGCCAGCAGCTTTGGCGGGGAGCCCACAGATACGCAGTATTTT	TRBV7-2	TRBJ2-3	-	-
CASSYRDTGINGYTF	TGTGCCAGCAGCTACCGGGACACTGGAATTAATGGCTACACCTTC	TRBV5-6	TRBJ1-2	-	-
CASSPQGGAGTEAFF	TGTGCCAGCTCACCGCAAGGGGGCGCAGGGACTGAAGCTTTCTTT	TRBV18	TRBJ1-1	TRBD1	-
CASSLRLTGLNEKLFF	TGTGCCAGCAGCCTTCGCCTTACAGGGCTAAATGAAAAACTGTTTTTT	TRBV3-1/TRBV3-2	TRBJ1-4	-	-
CASSKGGTGNEKLFF	TGTGCCAGCAGCAAAGGCGGAACTGGGAATGAAAAACTGTTTTTT	TRBV5-4	TRBJ1-4	-	-
CAWHRGYDEQYF	TGTGCCTGGCATCGGGGGTACGACGAGCAGTACTTC	TRBV30	TRBJ2-7	-	-
CASSGGTVGNTIYF	TGCGCCAGCAGCGGGGGGACAGTTGGAAACACCATATATTTT	TRBV5-1	TRBJ1-3	TRBD1	-
CASSGEGAGDTQYF	TGTGCCAGCAGTGGGGAAGGGGCCGGGGATACGCAGTATTTT	TRBV6-4	TRBJ2-3	-	-
CAWSVERGRYKDTEAFF	TGTGCCTGGAGTGTGGAGAGGGGGCGTTATAAGGACACTGAAGCTTTCTTT	TRBV30	TRBJ1-1	TRBD1	-
CASSIASGSGETQYF	TGTGCCAGTAGTATAGCGTCCGGTTCGGGAGAGACCCAGTACTTC	TRBV19	TRBJ2-5	-	once
CASSLVGGFNEKLFF	TGTGCCAGCAGCTTAGTTGGGGGGTTTAATGAAAAACTGTTTTTT	TRBV11-2	TRBJ1-4	-	-
CASTLEVGGSGANVLTF	TGCGCCAGCACTTTGGAGGTTGGGGGGTCGGGGGCCAACGTCCTGACTTTC	TRBV5-1	TRBJ2-6	-	-
CASSLEEGSGYTF	TGCGCCAGCAGCTTGGAGGAGGGGTCGGGCTACACCTTC	TRBV5-1	TRBJ1-2	-	-
CASSLGGHLWNEQFF	TGTGCCAGCAGCTTAGGGGGACACTTATGGAATGAGCAGTTCTTC	TRBV7-9	TRBJ2-1	-	-
CASSRGATPGLNADTQYF	TGTGCCAGTAGTAGAGGGGCAACCCCGGGACTGAACGCAGATACGCAGTATTTT	TRBV19	TRBJ2-3	-	-